This is a list of T cell receptor beta chains from one sample in a study of blood T cell repertoires in COVID-19. TCRdb's table, derived via immunoSEQ multiplex PCR, lists solely in-frame clones and lacks some. This table holds some 350,000 clones, approximately 84% found once. The sample was PBMCs or T cells enriched from blood (not recorded which). All receptors come from a woman in her twenties or thirties who had recovered from COVID-19. CDR3s include the opening cysteine and the closing phenylalanine or tryptophan. A D gene is named only where the DNA matches it firmly. Where a row states a size, it is once, few, many or the class of an expanded clone; other rows omit it.

clone_size | j_call | v_call | d_call | cdr3_aa | cdr3_nt
- | TRBJ2-2 | TRBV24-1 | - | CATSDLSLRTGELFF | TGTGCCACCAGTGATTTAAGCCTCCGGACCGGGGAGCTGTTTTTT
- | TRBJ1-3 | TRBV28 | - | CASSPYRQGISGNTIYF | TGTGCCAGCAGTCCCTACCGCCAGGGAATCTCCGGAAACACCATATATTTT
once | TRBJ1-2 | TRBV5-1 | - | CASSPTGLRSYGYTF | TGCGCCAGCAGCCCCACAGGGTTAAGAAGTTATGGCTACACCTTC
- | TRBJ1-4 | TRBV23-1 | TRBD1 | CASSQSKGATNEKLFF | TGCGCCAGCAGTCAGAGTAAGGGGGCGACTAATGAAAAACTGTTTTTT
- | TRBJ2-1 | TRBV4-1 | TRBD2 | CASSQELGLGSYNEQFF | TGCGCCAGCAGCCAAGAATTGGGACTAGGCTCCTACAATGAGCAGTTCTTC
- | TRBJ2-1 | TRBV1 | - | CTSSQEWAAGGYNEQFF | TGCACCAGCAGCCAAGAATGGGCGGCGGGGGGGTACAATGAGCAGTTCTTC
once | TRBJ1-4 | TRBV14 | - | CASSQERREAYEKLFF | TGTGCCAGCAGCCAAGAAAGGCGAGAGGCTTATGAAAAACTGTTTTTT
once | TRBJ1-3 | TRBV2 | - | CASSENRGSGNTIYF | TGTGCCAGCAGTGAAAATAGGGGCTCTGGAAACACCATATATTTT
- | TRBJ2-7 | TRBV18 | TRBD2 | CASSSLSTSESPTYEQYF | TGTGCCAGCTCTTCCTTGTCCACTAGCGAGAGCCCGACCTACGAGCAGTACTTC
- | TRBJ2-1 | TRBV7-2 | - | CASSLILYGSSNEQFF | TGTGCCAGCAGCTTAATCTTGTACGGGAGCAGCAATGAGCAGTTCTTC
- | TRBJ1-3 | TRBV5-1 | - | CASSLSPGANTIYF | TGCGCCAGCAGCTTATCCCCAGGGGCAAACACCATATATTTT
- | TRBJ2-1 | TRBV7-6 | - | CASSLGGGDEQFF | TGTGCCAGCAGCTTAGGAGGGGGAGATGAGCAGTTCTTC
- | TRBJ2-1 | TRBV7-9 | TRBD2 | CASSPTSGGTYNEQFF | TGTGCCAGCAGCCCGACTAGCGGGGGGACCTACAATGAGCAGTTCTTC
- | TRBJ1-2 | TRBV19 | TRBD1 | CASSMSQGQGGYTF | TGTGCCAGTAGTATGTCACAAGGACAGGGCGGCTACACCTTC
- | TRBJ2-3 | TRBV5-8 | TRBD1 | CASSLGQGAKDTQYF | TGTGCCAGCAGCTTGGGACAGGGGGCTAAAGATACGCAGTATTTT
once | TRBJ1-1 | TRBV5-1 | - | CASSLEVGGFGTEAFF | TGCGCCAGCAGCTTGGAGGTAGGAGGGTTCGGCACTGAAGCTTTCTTT
many | TRBJ2-3 | TRBV4-1 | TRBD2 | CASSPLASTDTQYF | TGCGCCAGCAGCCCACTAGCGAGCACAGATACGCAGTATTTT
- | TRBJ2-7 | TRBV27 | TRBD2 | CASSLTSVYEQYF | TGTGCCAGCAGTTTAACTAGCGTCTACGAGCAGTACTTC
- | TRBJ1-3 | TRBV5-8 | - | CASSLGHSPPGYF | TGTGCCAGCAGCTTGGGACATTCTCCCCCGGGGTATTTT
- | TRBJ2-1 | TRBV11-2 | - | CASSLTRAGSPFF | TGTGCCAGCAGCTTAACCCGAGCGGGTAGCCCGTTCTTC
- | TRBJ2-7 | TRBV21-1 | - | CASSNPSGRSYEQYF | TGTGCCAGCAGCAACCCTAGCGGCCGATCCTACGAGCAGTACTTC
- | TRBJ2-2 | TRBV5-1 | - | CASSGLAPTGELFF | TGCGCCAGCAGCGGGCTAGCGCCCACCGGGGAGCTGTTTTTT
- | TRBJ2-2 | TRBV5-1 | - | CASSSLSVRAGELFF | TGCGCCAGCAGCTCCCTCAGCGTGAGAGCCGGGGAGCTGTTTTTT
few | TRBJ2-3 | TRBV4-1 | TRBD2 | CASSQESSGRGLGDTQYF | TGCGCCAGCAGCCAAGAATCTAGCGGGAGGGGGCTGGGTGATACGCAGTATTTT
- | TRBJ1-2 | TRBV29-1 | - | CSVDQDGYTF | TGCAGCGTTGACCAGGATGGCTACACCTTC
- | TRBJ1-1 | TRBV28 | TRBD1 | CAVGQRVNTEAFF | TGTGCCGTGGGACAGCGGGTAAACACTGAAGCTTTCTTT
- | TRBJ1-2 | TRBV25-1 | - | CASSESAGANYGYTF | TGTGCCAGCAGTGAATCGGCAGGGGCTAACTATGGCTACACCTTC
- | TRBJ1-1 | TRBV27 | - | CASSLLMGAGDTEAFF | TGTGCCAGCAGTTTATTGATGGGGGCGGGGGACACTGAAGCTTTCTTT
- | TRBJ1-1 | TRBV4-2 | TRBD1 | CASSQETGQENTEAFF | TGTGCCAGCAGCCAAGAGACCGGACAGGAGAACACTGAAGCTTTCTTT
- | TRBJ2-1 | TRBV2 | TRBD2 | CASRTSPEQFF | TGTGCCAGCCGGACTAGCCCTGAGCAGTTCTTC
few | TRBJ1-6 | TRBV5-1 | - | CASSLEAPNSPLHF | TGCGCCAGCAGCTTGGAAGCCCCGAATTCACCCCTCCACTTT
- | TRBJ1-4 | TRBV15 | - | CATSRDPNRGEKLFF | TGTGCCACCAGCAGGGACCCGAACCGGGGTGAAAAACTGTTTTTT
- | TRBJ2-7 | TRBV27 | TRBD2 | CASSRATSGRPFSSYEQYF | TGTGCCAGCAGTCGGGCGACTAGCGGGAGACCCTTTAGCTCCTACGAGCAGTACTTC
- | TRBJ2-7 | TRBV6-6 | - | CASSYPGASDNYEQYF | TGTGCCAGCAGTTACCCCGGGGCTAGCGATAACTACGAGCAGTACTTC
once | TRBJ2-5 | TRBV14 | - | CASSRGVGETQYF | TGTGCCAGCAGCCGCGGGGTAGGAGAGACCCAGTACTTC
few | TRBJ2-7 | TRBV5-6 | - | CASSSNNEQYF | TGTGCCAGCAGCTCGAACAACGAGCAGTACTTC
- | TRBJ2-5 | TRBV5-4 | TRBD2 | CASSLTSGRETQYF | TGTGCCAGCAGCTTGACTAGCGGGAGGGAGACCCAGTACTTC
- | TRBJ1-2 | TRBV19 | - | CASRFPSGNYGYTF | TGTGCCAGTAGGTTCCCGTCGGGGAACTATGGCTACACCTTC
- | TRBJ1-2 | TRBV30 | - | CAWDIGGGYTF | TGTGCCTGGGATATCGGGGGAGGCTACACCTTC
few | TRBJ2-6 | TRBV2 | - | CASTLPGANVLTF | TGTGCCAGCACCCTCCCCGGGGCCAACGTCCTGACTTTC
- | TRBJ1-2 | TRBV5-1 | - | CASSLGAANYGYTF | TGCGCCAGCAGCTTGGGAGCGGCTAACTATGGCTACACCTTC
- | TRBJ2-7 | TRBV5-6 | - | CASSFRQVNYEQYF | TGTGCCAGCAGCTTCCGGCAGGTTAATTACGAGCAGTACTTC
- | TRBJ2-7 | TRBV19 | TRBD1 | CASSRGQATYEQYF | TGTGCCAGTAGTAGGGGACAGGCAACCTACGAGCAGTACTTC
- | TRBJ2-5 | TRBV5-1 | - | CASSGGEWGETQYF | TGCGCCAGCAGCGGCGGGGAGTGGGGAGAGACCCAGTACTTC
- | TRBJ1-1 | TRBV10-2 | TRBD1 | CASQDRGTEAFF | TGCGCCAGCCAGGACAGGGGGACTGAAGCTTTCTTT